Sequencing of this T cell receptor beta chain was carried out in a study of T cell responses to AZD1222 COVID-19 vaccine. General study points: Repertoire collection took place solely once the T cell response had peaked. Increased Spike-specific TCR breadth and depth were observed after two AZD1222 doses. Donor demographics were predominantly white British with a female majority; clonal diversity may be underestimated. Across spike, vaccine-associated CD4 TCRs were found, dominant at 160-218 and 743-854.

Comments on this clone: The antigen remains unidentified.

Data came from immunoSEQ multiplex PCR; TCRdb stores just in-frame clones and leaves some out. The data contain about 170,000 clones, more than 80% of them singletons. CDR3 length equals 15 residues. Germline V gene sequence: CDR1 MNHEY, CDR2 SVGAGI. The V gene lost 0 bases and the J gene lost 2 bases, with 11 bases spanning the gap. The V and J genes are TRBV6-5 and TRBJ2-7; a weak D match, TRBD1 (6 bases). This sequence was found in an adult in good health. The sample here was peripheral blood, taken on day 0 of AZD1222 vaccination. CDR3 bases: TGTGCCAGCAGTTACTCGCCGGACAGACCCTACGAGCAGTACTTC. Translating gives CASSYSPDRPYEQYF.